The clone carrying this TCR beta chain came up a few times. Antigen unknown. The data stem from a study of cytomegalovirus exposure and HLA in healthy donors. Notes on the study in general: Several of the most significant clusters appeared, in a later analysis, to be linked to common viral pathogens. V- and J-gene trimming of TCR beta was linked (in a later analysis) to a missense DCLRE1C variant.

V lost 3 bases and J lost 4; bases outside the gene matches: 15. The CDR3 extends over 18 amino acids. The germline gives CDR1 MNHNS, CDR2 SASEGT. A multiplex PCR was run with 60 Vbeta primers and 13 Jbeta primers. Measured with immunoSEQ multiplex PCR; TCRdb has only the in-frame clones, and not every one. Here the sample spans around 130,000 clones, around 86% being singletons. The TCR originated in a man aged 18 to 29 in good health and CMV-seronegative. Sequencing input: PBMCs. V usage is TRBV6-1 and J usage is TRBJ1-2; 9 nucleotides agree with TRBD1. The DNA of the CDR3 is TGTGCCAGCAGTGAGATGATGGGTCCTACAGGGGGCCTCTATGGCTACACCTTC. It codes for CASSEMMGPTGGLYGYTF.